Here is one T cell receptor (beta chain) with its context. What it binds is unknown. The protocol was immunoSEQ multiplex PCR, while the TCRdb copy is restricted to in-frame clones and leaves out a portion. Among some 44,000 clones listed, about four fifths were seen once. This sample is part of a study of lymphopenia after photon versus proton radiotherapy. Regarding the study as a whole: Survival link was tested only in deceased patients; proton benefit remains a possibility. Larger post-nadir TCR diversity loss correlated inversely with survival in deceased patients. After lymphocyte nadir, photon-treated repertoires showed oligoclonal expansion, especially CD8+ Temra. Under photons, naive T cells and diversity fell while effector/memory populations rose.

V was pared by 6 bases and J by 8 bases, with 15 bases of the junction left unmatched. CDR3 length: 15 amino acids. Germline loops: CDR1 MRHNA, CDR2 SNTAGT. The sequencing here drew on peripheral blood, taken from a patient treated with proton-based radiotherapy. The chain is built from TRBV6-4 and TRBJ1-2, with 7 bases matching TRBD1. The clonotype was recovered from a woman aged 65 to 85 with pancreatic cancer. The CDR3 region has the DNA TGTGCCAGCAGCCCGGAACAGGGGTCGGGCGGGGGCTACACCTTC. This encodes CASSPEQGSGGGYTF.